These T cell receptor beta chains were read from a single sample in a study of STAT5B mutations in CD4+ large granular lymphocyte leukemia. TCRdb's copy holds only in-frame clones and misses some; the assay was immunoSEQ multiplex PCR. This repertoire shows 20,000 to 25,000 clones, 82% found once; its top ten account for approximately 9%. Sequencing input: CD4+ T cells from blood buffy coats. These receptors were taken from a human donor in good health. Both conserved end residues are part of each CDR3. Fields, in order: J gene, D gene, clone size, V gene, CDR3 DNA, CDR3 protein. D genes are given only for firm matches. Rows give clone size only sometimes, using once, few, many, or a class for an expanded clone.

>TRBJ1-5|TRBD1|NA|TRBV6-6
TGTGCCAGCAGTCGCGACAGGGGTGGTCAGCCCCAGCATTTT
CASSRDRGGQPQHF
>TRBJ2-7|NA|NA|TRBV10-3
TGTGCGACCGCTGGACAGTCCTCCTACGAGCAGTACTTC
CATAGQSSYEQYF
>TRBJ2-1|NA|NA|TRBV7-7
TGTGCCAGCAGCCCGGGGACACAGTCCCACAATGAGCAGTTCTTC
CASSPGTQSHNEQFF
>TRBJ2-3|TRBD2|NA|TRBV5-4
TGTGCCAGCAGACTCACGGGGGGGCGGCCCGCAGATACGCAGTATTTT
CASRLTGGRPADTQYF
>TRBJ2-1|NA|NA|TRBV5-4
TGTGCCAGCAGCCCGGGGGGCAGCCTTAGAGGGAATGAGCAGTTCTTC
CASSPGGSLRGNEQFF
>TRBJ1-4|TRBD1|few|TRBV30
TGTGCCTGGAGTGGGGACAGGGAAAAACTGTTTTTT
CAWSGDREKLFF
>TRBJ2-7|NA|NA|TRBV5-1
TGCGCCAGCAGCTTGGTGGGGGGCCACTACGAGCAGTACTTC
CASSLVGGHYEQYF
>TRBJ1-4|NA|NA|TRBV6-5
TGTGCCAGCAGTTCTCCAGGGCCGCCAGAAAAACTGTTTTTT
CASSSPGPPEKLFF
>TRBJ2-5|NA|NA|TRBV2
TGTGCCAGCGCCCTGAGGCGAGAGACCCAGTACTTC
CASALRRETQYF
>TRBJ2-3|NA|NA|TRBV4-2
TGTGCCAGCAGCCCAGCTCAGACTAAAGCACAGTCTACGCAGTATTTT
CASSPAQTKAQSTQYF
>TRBJ1-3|TRBD1|NA|TRBV7-2
TGTGCCAGCAGCCCCCCCCCGACAGGGCCTGGAAACACCATATATTTT
CASSPPPTGPGNTIYF
>TRBJ1-3|NA|once|TRBV13
TGTGCCAGCAGCTTAGAACAGCAACCTGGAAACACCATATATTTT
CASSLEQQPGNTIYF
>TRBJ2-2|NA|NA|TRBV6-5
TGTGCCAGCAGTGGCTACAGGGACTCCGGGGAGCTGTTTTTT
CASSGYRDSGELFF
>TRBJ2-7|NA|NA|TRBV7-8
TGTGCCAGCAGCCCCCTACTAAGCACCTACGAGCAGTACTTC
CASSPLLSTYEQYF
>TRBJ2-1|TRBD2|NA|TRBV7-3
TGTGCCAGCAGCCCCCGGACTAGCGGGAACAATGAGCAGTTCTTC
CASSPRTSGNNEQFF
>TRBJ1-6|NA|NA|TRBV7-9
TGTGCCAGCAGCTTATCCGGGACGCAGTATAATTCACCCCTCCACTTT
CASSLSGTQYNSPLHF
>TRBJ1-1|NA|NA|TRBV7-2
TGTGCCAGCAGCTTAGGTCTCGTCAGCATGAACACTGAAGCTTTCTTT
CASSLGLVSMNTEAFF
>TRBJ2-7|NA|once|TRBV20-1
TGCAGTCCAGGGGCGGGTTACGAGCAGTACTTC
CSPGAGYEQYF
>TRBJ1-1|NA|NA|TRBV5-1
TGCGCCAGCAGTTCTGAGTCGGTGAACACTGAAGCTTTCTTT
CASSSESVNTEAFF
>TRBJ2-1|TRBD2|NA|TRBV19
TGTGCCAGTAGTACCCCTGCTAGCGGGAGACCCAATGAGCAGTTCTTC
CASSTPASGRPNEQFF
>TRBJ2-7|NA|NA|TRBV7-2
TGTGCCAGCAGCTCACAGAACACCTACGAGCAGTACTTC
CASSSQNTYEQYF
>TRBJ2-3|TRBD2|NA|TRBV9
TGTGCCAGCACCGTAGCGGGAGCTGACGGAGATACGCAGTATTTT
CASTVAGADGDTQYF
>TRBJ1-2|NA|NA|TRBV12-2
TGTGCAAGTCGCCCATGGGACAGCCCGGGCTACACCTTC
CASRPWDSPGYTF
>TRBJ1-1|NA|NA|TRBV25-1
TGTGCCAGCAGTCCCCACTCTCCTCAGGGTAGAGCTTTCTTT
CASSPHSPQGRAFF
>TRBJ2-7|NA|NA|TRBV9
TGTGCCAGCAGCCCCCAGTGGGGCGAGCAGTACTTC
CASSPQWGEQYF
>TRBJ1-4|NA|few|TRBV5-6
TGTGCCAGCAGCGCGGATCGAGGGGAAAAACTGTTTTTT
CASSADRGEKLFF
>TRBJ2-2|NA|NA|TRBV10-1
TGCGCCAGCAGTGACAGAAACACCGGGGAGCTGTTTTTT
CASSDRNTGELFF
>TRBJ1-2|TRBD1|few|TRBV4-2
TGTGCCAGCAGCCAAGAAGGGTCCCGGGACAGTGGCTACACCTTC
CASSQEGSRDSGYTF
>TRBJ2-7|NA|NA|TRBV28
TGTGCCAGCAGGTACGGGACTTACTCCTACGAGCAGTACTTC
CASRYGTYSYEQYF
>TRBJ2-7|TRBD2|NA|TRBV27
TGTGCCAGCAGCCCAAATAGCGGGGCCCCCTACGAGCAGTACTTC
CASSPNSGAPYEQYF
>TRBJ2-7|NA|NA|TRBV4-3
TGCGCCAGCAGCCAAGCGACAGGAGAATACGAGCAGTACTTC
CASSQATGEYEQYF
>TRBJ2-3|TRBD2|NA|TRBV28
TGTGCCAGCAGTCCCCAGGGGGAGCGGGGGGGGAGTGGCGGAGCAGATACGCAGTATTTT
CASSPQGERGGSGGADTQYF
>TRBJ1-3|NA|once|TRBV6-6
TGTGCCAGCAGTTATGAGTCCTCTGGAAACACCATATATTTT
CASSYESSGNTIYF
>TRBJ2-5|TRBD2|NA|TRBV7-9
TGTGCCAGCAGCCCGGGACTAGCGCTTAAAGAGACCCAGTACTTC
CASSPGLALKETQYF
>TRBJ2-1|TRBD2|NA|TRBV7-2
TGTGCCAGCAGCTTAGGACTAGCGGGGGGACGGCATGAGCAGTTCTTC
CASSLGLAGGRHEQFF
>TRBJ2-4|TRBD1|NA|TRBV7-9
TGTGCCAGCAGCTCCTATGTCAGGGACAGGCGAAACATTCAGTACTTC
CASSSYVRDRRNIQYF
>TRBJ2-3|TRBD1|NA|TRBV5-8
TGTGCCAGCAGCGAGGGACAGTATAGCACAGATACGCAGTATTTT
CASSEGQYSTDTQYF
>TRBJ2-5|TRBD2|NA|TRBV29-1
TGCAGCGTTGTGGCGGGAGACGAGACCCAGTACTTC
CSVVAGDETQYF
>TRBJ1-2|TRBD1|NA|TRBV7-9
TGTGCCAGCAGCTTACTACTGACAGGGGGCATCTATGGCTACACCTTC
CASSLLLTGGIYGYTF
>TRBJ2-3|TRBD2|NA|TRBV18
TGTGCCAGCTCAACAGGGACTAGCGGGGGTGGTCCGGATACGCAGTATTTT
CASSTGTSGGGPDTQYF
>TRBJ2-1|TRBD2|NA|TRBV5-1
TGCGCCAGCAGCCTCCGGGAGGGCCCTTACAATGAGCAGTTCTTC
CASSLREGPYNEQFF
>TRBJ1-4|NA|NA|TRBV29-1
TGCAGCGCCCGAGGGCGTTCGGGGGATGCAACTAATGAAAAACTGTTTTTT
CSARGRSGDATNEKLFF
>TRBJ2-4|NA|NA|TRBV11-2
TGTGCCAGCAGCACTAGGGCAGGACTGGACTTAGCCAAAAACATTCAGTACTTC
CASSTRAGLDLAKNIQYF
>TRBJ1-1|NA|few|TRBV7-3
TGTGCCAGCAGGCCCGACAGGAACACTGAAGCTTTCTTT
CASRPDRNTEAFF
>TRBJ2-1|TRBD2|NA|TRBV29-1
TGCAGCGTCGTTACTAGCGGGGCAAGCTCCTACAATGAGCAGTTCTTC
CSVVTSGASSYNEQFF
>TRBJ2-7|TRBD1|NA|TRBV7-8
TGTGCCAGCAGCTTACAAGGGGGCCCCTACGAGCAGTACTTC
CASSLQGGPYEQYF
>TRBJ2-1|NA|NA|TRBV9
TGTGCCAGCAGCGCCTCCAGTGGCCTTCATGAGCAGTTCTTC
CASSASSGLHEQFF
>TRBJ2-3|TRBD1|NA|TRBV30
TGTGCCTGGAGTTCCCGGGGACAGGGGACCACAGATACGCAGTATTTT
CAWSSRGQGTTDTQYF
>TRBJ1-2|TRBD1|NA|TRBV6-5
TGTGCCAGCAGTTTGACAGGGGTAATAGGCGGCTACACCTTC
CASSLTGVIGGYTF
>TRBJ2-2|TRBD2|once|TRBV5-6
TGTGCCAGCAGCCGAATTAGCGGGGGCCGCCTGGACACCGGGGAGCTGTTTTTT
CASSRISGGRLDTGELFF